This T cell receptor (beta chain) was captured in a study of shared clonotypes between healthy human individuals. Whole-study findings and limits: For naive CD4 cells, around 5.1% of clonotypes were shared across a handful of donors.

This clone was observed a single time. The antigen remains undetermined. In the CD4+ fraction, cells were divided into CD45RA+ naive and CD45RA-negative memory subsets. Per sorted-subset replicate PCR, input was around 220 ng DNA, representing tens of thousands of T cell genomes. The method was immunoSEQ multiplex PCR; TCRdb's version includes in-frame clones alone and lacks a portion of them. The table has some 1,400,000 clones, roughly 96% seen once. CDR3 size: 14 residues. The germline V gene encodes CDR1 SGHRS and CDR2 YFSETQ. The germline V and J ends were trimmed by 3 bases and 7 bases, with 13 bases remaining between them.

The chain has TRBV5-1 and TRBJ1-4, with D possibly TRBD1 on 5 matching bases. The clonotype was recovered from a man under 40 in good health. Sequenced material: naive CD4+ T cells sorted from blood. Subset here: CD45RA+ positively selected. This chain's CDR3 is CASSSGAGREKLFF. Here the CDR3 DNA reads TGCGCCAGCAGCTCTGGGGCAGGGCGTGAAAAACTGTTTTTT.